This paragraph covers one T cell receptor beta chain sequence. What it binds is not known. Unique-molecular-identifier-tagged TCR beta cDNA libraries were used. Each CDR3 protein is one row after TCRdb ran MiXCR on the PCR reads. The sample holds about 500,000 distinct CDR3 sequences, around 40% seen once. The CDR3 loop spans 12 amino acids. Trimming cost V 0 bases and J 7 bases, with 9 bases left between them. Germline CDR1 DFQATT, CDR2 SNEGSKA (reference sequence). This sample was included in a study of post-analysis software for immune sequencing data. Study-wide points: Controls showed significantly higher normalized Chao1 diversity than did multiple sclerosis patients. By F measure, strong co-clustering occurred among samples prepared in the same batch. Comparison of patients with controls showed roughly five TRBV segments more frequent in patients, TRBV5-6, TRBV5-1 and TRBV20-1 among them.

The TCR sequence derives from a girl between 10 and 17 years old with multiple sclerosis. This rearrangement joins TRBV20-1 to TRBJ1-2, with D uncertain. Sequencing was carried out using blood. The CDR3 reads CSARDRSSGYTF. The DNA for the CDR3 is TGCAGTGCTAGAGATCGGTCTTCTGGCTACACCTTC.